Listed below are T cell receptor beta chains from one sample, sequenced in a study of regulatory T cells in long-lasting Graves disease. A single record per CDR3 protein comes from TCRdb applying MiXCR to the multiplex PCR reads. Found here are some 460,000 distinct CDR3 sequences, 15% to 20% of them singletons; the top ten hold over 9%. The same data also went into a second study, on T cells in Graves' hyperthyroidism and ophthalmopathy.

The sample was peripheral blood mononuclear cells (PBMCs), taken at new diagnosis, from a patient treated with antithyroid drugs. These TCRs come from a man aged 35-49 years with Graves disease. Both conserved end residues are part of each CDR3. The order of the fields is J gene, V gene, clone size, D gene, CDR3 DNA, CDR3 protein. A D gene is named only where the DNA matches it firmly. Size is omitted from some rows. Given values are once, few, many or a class for expanded clones.

>TRBJ2-7|TRBV5-5|-|-
TGCGCCAGCAGCTTGGAGGGGGGAGATAGCTACGAGCAGTACTTC
CASSLEGGDSYEQYF
>TRBJ1-5|TRBV6-1|many|-
TGTGCCAGCAGCTCGGACAGAGGCAATCAGCCCCAGCATTTT
CASSSDRGNQPQHF
>TRBJ1-1|TRBV18|many|-
TGTGCCAGCTTACCAGGGGTGAACACTGAAGCTTTCTTT
CASLPGVNTEAFF
>TRBJ2-5|TRBV20-1|many|-
TGCAGTGCTAGGGCACCGAACCCTGAAGAGACCCAGTACTTC
CSARAPNPEETQYF
>TRBJ2-3|TRBV6-1|-|-
TGTGCCAGCCGAGGACACCCTAGCACAGATACGCAGTATTTT
CASRGHPSTDTQYF
>TRBJ2-1|TRBV5-1|many|-
TGCGCCAGCAGCGGAGGGATTTCGGGTAATGAGCAGTTCTTC
CASSGGISGNEQFF
>TRBJ1-6|TRBV6-5|few|-
TGTGCCAGCAGTTACTCCCTAAGCTCCTATAATTCACCCCTCCACTTT
CASSYSLSSYNSPLHF
>TRBJ2-7|TRBV7-9|few|TRBD2
TGTGCCAGCAGCCTCCCAGCGGGAGGTGAGCAGTACTTC
CASSLPAGGEQYF
>TRBJ2-7|TRBV20-1|many|TRBD2
TGCAGTGCTAGGTTAGCGGGAGGATCCTACGAGCAGTACTTC
CSARLAGGSYEQYF
>TRBJ1-2|TRBV20-1|-|-
TGCAGTGCTAGAGATTTACAGCCCGGCGGGGACTATGGCTACACCTTC
CSARDLQPGGDYGYTF
>TRBJ2-3|TRBV7-8|-|-
TGTGCCAGCAGCTTGACGGAGCGCCCCTCCGATACGCAGTATTTT
CASSLTERPSDTQYF
>TRBJ2-1|TRBV12-3/TRBV12-4|many|TRBD2
TGTGCCAGCAGTTTTTGGCGGGAGAGGCACAATGAGCAGTTCTTC
CASSFWRERHNEQFF
>TRBJ2-4|TRBV5-5|few|-
TGTGCCAGCAGCTTGGGCAGTGCCAAAAACATTCAGTACTTC
CASSLGSAKNIQYF
>TRBJ2-5|TRBV28|many|TRBD2
TGTGCCAGCAGTCCGTGGGGGGGTTTTCAAGAGACCCAGTACTTC
CASSPWGGFQETQYF
>TRBJ2-3|TRBV19|-|TRBD2
TGTGCCAGTAGTATGGGGGGGGATACGCAGTATTTT
CASSMGGDTQYF
>TRBJ2-1|TRBV25-1|few|TRBD1
TGTGCCAGCAGTGCCGTCTACGGGACAGGCTCTTACAATGAGCAGTTCTTC
CASSAVYGTGSYNEQFF
>TRBJ2-3|TRBV12-5|-|TRBD2
TGTGCTAGTGGTTTGGGTAGCGGGAGCCCAGATACGCAGTATTTT
CASGLGSGSPDTQYF
>TRBJ1-2|TRBV5-1|-|-
TGCGCCGGCAGCTTGGGTGGCAGGGAAGTTTTATATGGCTACACCTTC
CAGSLGGREVLYGYTF
>TRBJ2-1|TRBV27|many|TRBD2
TGTGCCAGCACTTCTTCCGGGACTAGCGCCTACAATGAGCAGTTCTTC
CASTSSGTSAYNEQFF
>TRBJ2-5|TRBV6-2/TRBV6-3|-|-
TGTGCCAGCAGTGAAGTTGATGGGCTCGAGACCCAGTACTTC
CASSEVDGLETQYF
>TRBJ2-7|TRBV4-1|few|TRBD1
TGCGCCAGCAGCCAGACAGGGCTAACCTACGAGCAGTACTTC
CASSQTGLTYEQYF
>TRBJ1-2|TRBV5-1|few|-
TGCGCCAGCAGGTCGGACCGGGCGAACGGCTACACCTTC
CASRSDRANGYTF
>TRBJ2-5|TRBV28|many|-
TGTGCCAGCAGTGTGGTCCGGCCACAAGAGACCCAGTACTTC
CASSVVRPQETQYF
>TRBJ1-1|TRBV11-2|-|-
TGTGCCAGCAGCGCCCGAGGTACGAACACTGAAGCTTTCTTT
CASSARGTNTEAFF
>TRBJ1-1|TRBV18|many|TRBD1
TGTGCCAGCTCACTCTACCGGGACAGGGTAGAGAACACTGAAGCTTTCTTT
CASSLYRDRVENTEAFF
>TRBJ2-1|TRBV19|few|-
TGTGCCAGTAGTATTCTCGACGGCCGGGGGGCTTACAATGAGCAGTTCTTC
CASSILDGRGAYNEQFF
>TRBJ2-3|TRBV2|many|TRBD2
TGTGCCGGGGGGGTAACAGATACGCAGTATTTT
CAGGVTDTQYF
>TRBJ2-5|TRBV6-1|many|-
TGTGCCAGCAGACTTACTAGGCTGGGATTAAAGGAGACCCAGTACTTC
CASRLTRLGLKETQYF
>TRBJ2-1|TRBV5-1|-|TRBD2
TGCGCCAGCAGCTTGGCTAGCGGGAGGGGTACTGAGCAGTTCTTC
CASSLASGRGTEQFF
>TRBJ2-5|TRBV7-9|many|TRBD2
TGTGCCAGCAGCTGGGGGACTAGCGGGATTGAGACCCAGTACTTC
CASSWGTSGIETQYF
>TRBJ1-2|TRBV28|many|TRBD1
TGTGCCAGCAGTTTAAAAATGGGACAGGCGGACTATGGCTACACCTTC
CASSLKMGQADYGYTF
>TRBJ2-7|TRBV6-1|-|TRBD2
TGTGCCAGCAGCCGTAGCGGGAGTGCCTACGAGCAGTACTTC
CASSRSGSAYEQYF
>TRBJ2-2|TRBV29-1|many|TRBD1
TGCAGCGTCGGGACAGGGAGAACCGGGGAGCTGTTTTTT
CSVGTGRTGELFF
>TRBJ2-1|TRBV2|-|TRBD1
TGTGCCAGCAGTGAATGGACAGGGACCTACAATGAGCAGTTCTTC
CASSEWTGTYNEQFF
>TRBJ1-6|TRBV25-1|-|TRBD1
TGTGCCAGCAGTGAATTTGGGGGGACAGGGGAGTCACCCCTCCACTTT
CASSEFGGTGESPLHF
>TRBJ1-2|TRBV6-4|-|TRBD1
TGTGCCAGCAGTGACACAGGGGACGCTAACTATGGCTACACCTTC
CASSDTGDANYGYTF
>TRBJ1-1|TRBV28|many|-
TGTGCCAGCAGTTCCCCGGAGCGAGCTGAAGCTTTCTTT
CASSSPERAEAFF
>TRBJ2-1|TRBV5-1|few|-
TGCGCCAGCAGCTTGGCTCGGGACTTCTACAATGAGCAGTTCTTC
CASSLARDFYNEQFF
>TRBJ2-5|TRBV15|many|-
TGTGCCACCAGCTACGGGGGTGGGGAGACCCAGTACTTC
CATSYGGGETQYF
>TRBJ2-2|TRBV3-1|-|TRBD2
TGTGCCACCCAGACTAGCGGGAGAGAGGCCGGGGAGCTGTTTTTT
CATQTSGREAGELFF
>TRBJ2-6|TRBV5-1|many|-
TGCGCCAGCAGCCTCTCCGGGAGCCGCTCTGGGGCCAACGTCCTGACTTTC
CASSLSGSRSGANVLTF
>TRBJ1-1|TRBV15|many|-
TGTGCCACCAGCAGAGAAGGGGCCTTGAAGGAAGCTTTCTTT
CATSREGALKEAFF
>TRBJ1-1|TRBV20-1|many|-
TGCAGTGCTAGGGTAGGTGGAGCGGTTGAAGCTTTCTTT
CSARVGGAVEAFF
>TRBJ1-1|TRBV10-3|many|-
TGTGCCATCAGTGAAAAGGGCCCTAACACTGAAGCTTTCTTT
CAISEKGPNTEAFF
>TRBJ1-3|TRBV6-2/TRBV6-3|-|TRBD1
TGTGCCAGCAGTTTAACCGGGACAGAGACTCTAATTGGAAACACCATATATTTT
CASSLTGTETLIGNTIYF
>TRBJ1-4|TRBV30|many|-
TGTGCCTGGATTGTTCCGGGGCCTAATGAAAAACTGTTTTTT
CAWIVPGPNEKLFF
>TRBJ1-5|TRBV7-8|few|-
TGTGCCAGCAGCTTACTGGGAATCAATCAGCCCCAGCATTTT
CASSLLGINQPQHF
>TRBJ1-4|TRBV11-3|-|-
TGTGCCAGCAGCCAACGGGCAGGGCTGAATGAAAAACTGTTTTTT
CASSQRAGLNEKLFF
>TRBJ2-1|TRBV10-2|few|TRBD1
TGCGCCAGCAGACCCGGGACAGGGGCGCACAATGAGCAGTTCTTC
CASRPGTGAHNEQFF
>TRBJ2-1|TRBV28|-|TRBD1
TGTGCCAGCAGTTCTTGGTGCCGCGGGACAGGGAGAGATGAGCAGTTCTTC
CASSSWCRGTGRDEQFF